This is a list of T cell receptor beta chains from one sample in a study of cytomegalovirus exposure and HLA in healthy donors. Here immunoSEQ multiplex PCR was the method, and the copy in TCRdb shows in-frame clones only, minus some. In the table there are about 130,000 clones, 80% of which are singletons. Sequences were obtained from PBMCs. These receptors all stem from a woman in her 40s in good health and CMV-seronegative. Both conserved end residues are part of each CDR3. A D gene is named only where the DNA matches it firmly. For some rows the clone size is stated as once, few or many, or as a class when expanded; others skip it.

>TRBV4-1|TRBJ2-1|TRBD1|-
TGCGCCAGCAGCCACCAGGACAGGGAGAGTGAGCAGTTCTTC
CASSHQDRESEQFF
>TRBV5-1|TRBJ2-1|TRBD2|once
TGCGCCAGCAGCGTTAGCGGGACTAACTACAATGAGCAGTTCTTC
CASSVSGTNYNEQFF
>TRBV27|TRBJ2-1|TRBD2|-
TGTGCCAGCAGTTTGCTAGCGGGGAGCTACAATGAGCAGTTCTTC
CASSLLAGSYNEQFF
>TRBV5-1|TRBJ2-1|-|once
TGCGCCAGCAGCCGCGACGGGGAGCGGTACAATGAGCAGTTCTTC
CASSRDGERYNEQFF
>TRBV5-1|TRBJ2-5|-|once
TGCGCCAGCAGCCCCGGCGAGGCTAGCGTTGAGACCCAGTACTTC
CASSPGEASVETQYF
>TRBV5-6|TRBJ2-1|-|once
TGTGCCAGCAGCTTGGTACAAATTGAGCAGTTCTTC
CASSLVQIEQFF
>TRBV4-1|TRBJ1-2|-|-
TGCGCCAGCAGCCAAGAGGCTGCTAACTATGGCTACACCTTC
CASSQEAANYGYTF
>TRBV29-1|TRBJ2-7|-|-
TGCAGCGCCTACGAACAGGGTCGGCAGTACTTC
CSAYEQGRQYF
>TRBV19|TRBJ2-7|-|-
TGTGCCAGTAGTATTACTAGCTCGTCCGAGCAGTACTTC
CASSITSSSEQYF
>TRBV6-1|TRBJ1-6|-|few
TGTGCCAGCAGTGGTCGCTCCTATAATTCACCCCTCCACTTT
CASSGRSYNSPLHF
>TRBV6-1|TRBJ1-5|-|-
TGTGCCAGCAGTGCACAGGGAGGGGTTCGGAATCAGCCCCAGCATTTT
CASSAQGGVRNQPQHF
>TRBV9|TRBJ2-7|TRBD1|-
TGTGCCAGCAGCGTAGAGGCAGGGGGCCTCGAGCAGTACTTC
CASSVEAGGLEQYF
>TRBV28|TRBJ1-2|-|-
TGTGCCACCGTCAACATCGTCAACTATGGCTACACCTTC
CATVNIVNYGYTF
>TRBV15|TRBJ2-3|TRBD2|-
TGTGCCACCAGCAGAGATCTTGGGACTAGCGGGAGGGCCGGGCAGTATTTT
CATSRDLGTSGRAGQYF
>TRBV6-6|TRBJ1-6|-|-
TGTGCCAGCAGTTACGAGGGTAACAATAATTCACCCCTCCACTTT
CASSYEGNNNSPLHF
>TRBV5-1|TRBJ2-1|-|-
TGCGCCAGCAGCTTGGATCCCAGCGGAGTATACAATGAGCAGTTCTTC
CASSLDPSGVYNEQFF
>TRBV7-7|TRBJ2-1|TRBD2|-
TGTGCTAGCAGCTCCTTCCCTAAGGGGACTAGGGGGATGGATGAGCAGTTCTTC
CASSSFPKGTRGMDEQFF
>TRBV2|TRBJ1-1|-|-
TGTGCCAGCAGTGAAGGGCCGGGAGAAGCTTTCTTT
CASSEGPGEAFF
>TRBV19|TRBJ2-1|TRBD2|-
TGTGCCTCACGGGGTAGCGGGAGGGTGGGCAATGAGCAGTTCTTC
CASRGSGRVGNEQFF
>TRBV5-4|TRBJ1-2|TRBD1|-
TGTGCCAGCAGCTCGACAGGGAACTATGGCTACACCTTC
CASSSTGNYGYTF
>TRBV19|TRBJ2-3|TRBD1|-
TGTGCCAGTACGGACAGGCAGTTTATGGGAGATACGCAGTATTTT
CASTDRQFMGDTQYF
>TRBV6-5|TRBJ1-2|-|few
TGTGCCAGCAGACCCGGACACCTTCATAACTATGGCTACACCTTC
CASRPGHLHNYGYTF
>TRBV29-1|TRBJ2-3|TRBD2|-
TGCAGCGTTGAAACGGTCCGGGAGGGGCCAGATACGCAGTATTTT
CSVETVREGPDTQYF
>TRBV14|TRBJ2-4|-|-
TGTGCCAGCAGCCAAGTAGAAGCGTACAAGTACTTC
CASSQVEAYKYF
>TRBV6-4|TRBJ2-3|TRBD1|-
TGTGCCAGCAGTGTCGGGACAGGGGGGAAGCCAGATACGCAGTATTTT
CASSVGTGGKPDTQYF
>TRBV27|TRBJ2-1|TRBD1|once
TGTGCCAGCAGCTGGGGGACAGGGAGCTCCTACAATGAGCAGTTCTTC
CASSWGTGSSYNEQFF
>TRBV9|TRBJ2-7|TRBD1|-
TGTGCCAGCAGCGCCGAGGGACAGCCCTACGAGCAGTACTTC
CASSAEGQPYEQYF
>TRBV7-9|TRBJ1-5|TRBD1|-
TGTGCCAGCAGAGACGGGACAGGGGATCAGCCCCAGCATTTT
CASRDGTGDQPQHF
>TRBV5-6|TRBJ2-2|TRBD2|-
TGTGCCAGCAGCTATGGGACTAGCGGGGCAACCGGGGAGCTGTTTTTT
CASSYGTSGATGELFF
>TRBV7-8|TRBJ2-5|TRBD2|-
TGTGCCAGCAGCATCGGGGGGGCCGGTGTGGAGACCCAGTACTTC
CASSIGGAGVETQYF
>TRBV5-1|TRBJ2-7|TRBD2|few
TGCGCCAGCAGCCTAATAGCGGGAGGGCCTAACGAGCAGTACTTC
CASSLIAGGPNEQYF
>TRBV29-1|TRBJ2-3|TRBD1|-
TGCAGCGCGAGGGCCAGGGGGAGCACAGATACGCAGTATTTT
CSARARGSTDTQYF
>TRBV5-4|TRBJ2-2|-|-
TGTGCCAGCAGCTTGGAAGCCTCCTCCCGCACCGGGGAGCTGTTTTTT
CASSLEASSRTGELFF
>TRBV15|TRBJ2-2|-|-
TGTGCCACCAGCAGAGGCGATCGAGGAACCGGGGAGCTGTTTTTT
CATSRGDRGTGELFF
>TRBV11-2|TRBJ2-2|-|-
TGTGCCAGCAGCTTATACCAGACCGGGGAGCTGTTTTTT
CASSLYQTGELFF
>TRBV6-1|TRBJ1-1|-|-
TGTGCCAGCACCGAGGGGGGGAGTGAAGCTTTCTTT
CASTEGGSEAFF
>TRBV4-3|TRBJ1-4|-|once
TGCGCCAGCAGCCAAGATCTGGGAAGGGGCCAACAATATGAAAAACTGTTTTTT
CASSQDLGRGQQYEKLFF
>TRBV7-2|TRBJ2-3|-|-
TGTGCCAGCACCTTACCCTCGCGGGGGCAAAGCACAGATACGCAGTATTTT
CASTLPSRGQSTDTQYF
>TRBV27|TRBJ2-1|TRBD2|-
TGTGCCAGCAGTTTCTTACTAGCGGGAGGGCCGGGTGAGCAGTTCTTC
CASSFLLAGGPGEQFF
>TRBV28|TRBJ2-2|-|-
TGTGCCAGCAGTCCTAGTACCGGGGAGCTGTTTTTT
CASSPSTGELFF
>TRBV5-4|TRBJ2-1|TRBD1|-
TGTGCCAGCAGCCCCGGACAGGGGCGGTTGAATGAGCAGTTCTTC
CASSPGQGRLNEQFF
>TRBV27|TRBJ2-2|-|-
TGTGCCAGCTCGGACGGAGGGTATGGAGAGCTGTTTTTT
CASSDGGYGELFF
>TRBV19|TRBJ1-2|-|-
TGTGCCAGTAGTGGGCAGTCTACTCTCATCTATGGCTACACCTTC
CASSGQSTLIYGYTF
>TRBV27|TRBJ1-2|TRBD1|-
TGTGCCAGCAGACAAGGGGGCGAGGGCTACACCTTC
CASRQGGEGYTF
>TRBV14|TRBJ2-7|TRBD2|-
TGTGCCAGCAGCCAACGACTAGCGGCCAGGGGGTCCCCCAACGAGCAGTACTTC
CASSQRLAARGSPNEQYF
>TRBV4-3|TRBJ2-1|-|-
TGCGCCAGCAGCCAAGTCGGGGGAGCGGCCTACAATGAGCAGTTCTTC
CASSQVGGAAYNEQFF
>TRBV11-1|TRBJ1-1|-|once
TGTGCCAGCAGCCCCTCAGGGGCAGCTGAAGCTTTCTTT
CASSPSGAAEAFF
>TRBV5-1|TRBJ1-2|-|-
TGCGCCAGCAGCTCCCGAGGAGAGCCGACGGGCTACACCTTC
CASSSRGEPTGYTF
>TRBV6-1|TRBJ2-5|TRBD2|-
TGTGCCAGCAGTGAACCCCGAGCGGGGAAAGAGACCCAGTACTTC
CASSEPRAGKETQYF
>TRBV9|TRBJ2-2|-|-
TGTGCCAGCAGCTTGGCGGGACGGACGAACACCGGGGAGCTGTTTTTT
CASSLAGRTNTGELFF
>TRBV6-5|TRBJ2-5|TRBD2|-
TGTGCCAGCAGTTACTCGACTAGCGGGGGGGGTGGTGGCCAGTACTTC
CASSYSTSGGGGGQYF
>TRBV18|TRBJ1-4|TRBD1|-
TGTGCCAGCTCCCCGGGACAGGGGGCTTTTGAAAAACTGTTTTTT
CASSPGQGAFEKLFF
>TRBV7-2|TRBJ1-2|-|-
TGTGCCAGCAGCTTCGGGGGGGGGTTGCTCGTTAACTATGGCTACACCTTC
CASSFGGGLLVNYGYTF
>TRBV19|TRBJ1-1|-|-
TGTGCCAGTAGTATAGGATTACAGAGACCCACTGAAGCTTTCTTT
CASSIGLQRPTEAFF
>TRBV9|TRBJ2-7|TRBD2|-
TGTGCCAGCAGTCCCGGGACTAGCGGCGTCTACGAGCAGTACTTC
CASSPGTSGVYEQYF